This TCR beta chain was sequenced during a study of shared T cell receptors in the human thymus. This table comes from immunoSEQ multiplex PCR, and its TCRdb copy is limited to in-frame clones, with some not included. In the table there are approximately 400,000 clones, more than 85% of which are singletons. The clonotype comes from a human donor. Sequencing was performed on thymocytes.

CDR3 in amino acids: CASSRSWAETYNEQFF. CDR3 DNA: TGCGCCAGCAGCCGGAGTTGGGCGGAAACCTACAATGAGCAGTTCTTC. The chain joins TRBV4-1 to TRBJ2-1; unclear D gene. CDR1 is MGHRA, CDR2 YSYEKL, per germline. CDR3 length: 16 amino acids. Trimming stripped 4 bases from V and 2 bases from J, with 15 bases between.